This entry lists 17 T cell receptor beta chains sequenced from one sample in a study of blood T cells in healthy people across ages. It was with a sample-barcoded 5' primer and a J-beta primer mix that a second PCR of roughly 7 to 11 cycles was run. Each CDR3 protein gets one entry after TCRdb re-called the 5' RACE reads with MiXCR. The data contain approximately 810,000 distinct CDR3 sequences, roughly 35% of them singletons. The sequenced material came from blood. The receptors originated from a man between 18 and 35 years old in good health.

In this sample, this clonotype turned up a few times. The genes are TRBV6-2 or TRBV6-3 and TRBJ2-1; D is uncertain. Per germline, CDR1 MNHEY and CDR2 SVGEGT. The CDR3 has 15 residues. With 2 bases removed from V and 4 bases from J, the gap between germline ends came to 12 bases. The CDR3 coding sequence is TGTGCCAGCAGTTACGGAAGTTCCCTGTACAATGAGCAGTTCTTC. This sequence encodes CASSYGSSLYNEQFF.

Many counts were recorded for this clonotype. Written as DNA, the CDR3 is TGTGCCAGCAGTTACTCCACCGGGGACCAGGGCTACACCTTC. Protein: CASSYSTGDQGYTF. The gene calls are TRBV6-5 and TRBJ1-2, with a possible D match to TRBD1 (5 bases). The CDR3 spans 14 residues. Trimming removed 0 bases from V and 8 bases from J, with 13 bases in between. Germline V CDR1 and CDR2: MNHEY, SVGAGI.

V and J are TRBV7-2 and TRBJ2-3; 9 bases match TRBD2. The germline gives CDR1 SGHTA, CDR2 FQGNSA. CDR3 length equals 15 residues. Trimming removed 8 bases from V and 2 bases from J; junction bases left unmatched: 8. The CDR3 region has the DNA TGTGCCAGCGGCCCAGCGGGGGGAAACACAGATACGCAGTATTTT. As protein: CASGPAGGNTDTQYF.

The J gene is TRBJ2-2, the V gene TRBV27; D not resolved. This CDR3 region has 16 residues. The V end lost 0 bases, the J end lost 2 bases, and 10 bases lay between the germline ends. Germline-derived CDR1 and CDR2 are MNHEY and SMNVEV (reference sequence). In DNA, the CDR3 is TGTGCCAGCAGTTTATCGGCGACCATAAACACCGGGGAGCTGTTTTTT. This sequence encodes CASSLSATINTGELFF.

The chain couples TRBV5-1 to TRBJ2-1, with 11 positions matching TRBD1. This CDR3 spans 16 amino acids. Trimming cost V 0 bases and J 6 bases; bases outside gene matches: 5. The V gene's germline CDR1 is SGHRS and CDR2 YFSETQ. CDR3 amino acids: CASSLEGTGGLNEQFF. The CDR3 coding sequence is TGCGCCAGCAGCTTGGAAGGGACAGGGGGTCTCAATGAGCAGTTCTTC. Drawing the rest from reference TRBV5-1 and TRBJ2-1, the complete variable domain is KAGVTQTPRYLIKTRGQQVTLSCSPISGHRSVSWYQQTPGQGLQFLFEYFSETQRNKGNFPGRFSGRQFSNSRSEMNVSTLELGDSALYLCASSLEGTGGLNEQFFGPGTRLTVL.

This clonotype showed up many times. J is TRBJ2-3 and V is TRBV20-1, with D unresolved. Germline CDR1 and CDR2: DFQATT and SNEGSKA (reference sequence). V dropped 0 bases and J dropped 3 bases, with 16 bases sitting between them. This CDR3 region has 16 residues. This chain's CDR3 is CSARDLNSGWTDTQYF. The CDR3 nucleotides read TGCAGTGCTAGAGACCTAAACAGTGGGTGGACAGATACGCAGTATTTT.

This clonotype was counted at least ten times. The J gene is TRBJ2-5, the V gene TRBV3-1; D not certain. Looked up from germline, CDR1 is LGHDT and CDR2 is YNNKEL (reference sequence). V was pared by 5 bases and J by 1 base, with 11 bases between. The CDR3 is made up of 14 amino acids. The CDR3 coding sequence is TGTGCCAGCAGCAAGACACTAATCCAAGAGACCCAGTACTTC. As protein: CASSKTLIQETQYF.

The chain combines TRBV10-3 with TRBJ2-3; D is perhaps TRBD2 (5 bases). Germline assignment: CDR1 ENHRY and CDR2 SYGVKD. This CDR3 has 15 residues. V was clipped by 4 bases and J by 8 bases, with 19 bases between them. The CDR3 spells CAISGATQPDSTQYF. The CDR3 DNA follows: TGTGCCATCAGTGGGGCAACCCAACCGGACTCTACGCAGTATTTT.

The rearrangement joins TRBV27 to TRBJ1-5; 7 positions match TRBD1. Germline CDR1 reads MNHEY; CDR2 reads SMNVEV (reference sequence). J lost 5 bases, V lost 4 bases, and 8 bases had no gene match. The CDR3 loop spans 15 amino acids. CDR3 protein: CASSSLARGYQPQHF. For the CDR3, the DNA is TGTGCCAGCAGTTCATTGGCCAGGGGGTATCAGCCCCAGCATTTT.

The table lists this clonotype with a few counts. The V call is TRBV5-5, the J call TRBJ1-1; 8 bases align to TRBD1. The V segment lost 4 bases and the J segment 11 bases; nucleotides outside the gene matches: 7. The length of the CDR3 is 12 residues. Per the germline V gene, CDR1 is SGHKS and CDR2 is YYEKEE (reference sequence). The CDR3 nucleotides read TGTGCCAGCAGCCCATGGACAGGGCCGGCTTTCTTT. Residues: CASSPWTGPAFF.

The sample holds many counts of this clonotype. CDR3 amino acids: CASSTLGRGGYTF. The DNA for the CDR3 is TGTGCCAGCAGCACACTTGGAAGAGGAGGCTACACCTTC. This chain connects TRBV12-3 or TRBV12-4 to TRBJ1-2; no clear D gene. The length of the CDR3 is 13 residues. V lost 6 bases, J lost 8 bases, and 16 bases lay in between.

The chain uses TRBV20-1 and TRBJ2-2, with a possible D match to TRBD2 (5 bases). V lost 4 bases, J lost 4 bases, and 16 bases lay in between. This CDR3 has 15 amino acids. The V gene's germline CDR1 is DFQATT and CDR2 SNEGSKA (reference sequence). Written as DNA, the CDR3 is TGCAGTGCTAAGTACCCGAGGGAGAGCACCGGGGAGCTGTTTTTT. It codes for CSAKYPRESTGELFF.

The chain combines TRBV27 with TRBJ1-5; D perhaps matches TRBD1 (6 bases). Germline CDR1 MNHEY, CDR2 SMNVEV (reference sequence). The CDR3 consists of 15 residues. V dropped 8 bases and J dropped 5 bases, with 19 bases sitting between them. CDR3 amino acids: CASGSGPTGDQPQHF. In DNA form, the CDR3 reads TGTGCCAGCGGATCCGGCCCGACAGGAGATCAGCCCCAGCATTTT.

V and J are TRBV20-1 and TRBJ1-4; the D is unclear. With 3 bases removed from V and 5 bases from J, the gap between germline ends came to 13 bases. The CDR3 loop spans 14 amino acids. The germline V gene encodes CDR1 DFQATT and CDR2 SNEGSKA (reference sequence). CDR3 sequence: CSASSRQLNEKLFF. The CDR3 bases are TGCAGTGCTAGCAGTAGGCAGCTCAATGAAAAACTGTTTTTT.

The gene calls are TRBV7-2 and TRBJ2-7, with D tentatively TRBD1 or TRBD2 (5 bases each). The DNA end is a closer match to TRBJ2-5, so the J assignment may be wrong. The germline V gene encodes CDR1 SGHTA and CDR2 FQGNSA. The CDR3 is 16 residues long. As DNA, the CDR3 is TGTGCCAGCAGCTTACAGGGAAAGAGGGCCCAAGAGACCCAGTACTTC. Amino acid sequence: CASSLQGKRAQETQYF.

This clonotype showed up just once. V usage is TRBV5-1 and J usage is TRBJ2-3; possible D gene TRBD1, 9 bases. Trimming removed 3 bases from V and 6 bases from J, with 17 bases in between. From germline, CDR1 is SGHRS and CDR2 YFSETQ. This CDR3 has 15 amino acids. The CDR3 DNA sequence: TGCGCCAGCAGCTCGGGGGGGACAGGGACCGATACGCAGTATTTT. Translation gives CASSSGGTGTDTQYF.

Only a few counts were recorded for this clonotype. The gene calls are TRBV20-1 and TRBJ1-2, with D unresolved. Trimming pared 3 bases from V and 8 bases from J, leaving 10 bases between. Germline V gene lookup returns CDR1 DFQATT and CDR2 SNEGSKA (reference sequence). The length of the CDR3 is 11 residues. CDR3 residues: CSARQSRGYTF. The DNA of the CDR3 is TGCAGTGCTAGGCAAAGCAGGGGCTACACCTTC.